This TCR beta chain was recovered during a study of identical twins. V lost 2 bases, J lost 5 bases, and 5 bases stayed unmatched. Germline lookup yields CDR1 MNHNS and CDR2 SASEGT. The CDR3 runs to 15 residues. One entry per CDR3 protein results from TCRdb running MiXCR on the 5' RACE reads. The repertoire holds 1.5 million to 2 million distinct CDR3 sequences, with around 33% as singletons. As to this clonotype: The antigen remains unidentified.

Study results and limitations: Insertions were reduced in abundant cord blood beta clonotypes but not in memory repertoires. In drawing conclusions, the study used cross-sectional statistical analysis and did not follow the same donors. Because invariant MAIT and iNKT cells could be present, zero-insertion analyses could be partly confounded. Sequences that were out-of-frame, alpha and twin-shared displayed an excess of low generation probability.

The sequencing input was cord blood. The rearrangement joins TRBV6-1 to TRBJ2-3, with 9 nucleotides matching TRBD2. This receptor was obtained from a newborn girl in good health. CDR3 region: CASSEFAGGVDTQYF. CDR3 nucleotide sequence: TGTGCCAGCAGTGAATTCGCGGGAGGGGTAGATACGCAGTATTTT.